The rows below give T cell receptor beta chains drawn from one sample of a study of T cells in Graves' hyperthyroidism and ophthalmopathy. TCRdb re-called the multiplex PCR reads with MiXCR, one entry per CDR3 protein. The sample lists about 290,000 distinct CDR3 sequences; roughly 15% were seen once. Source material: blood. The receptors shown here come from a woman aged 45 to 65 with Graves' hyperthyroidism that later progressed to Graves' ophthalmopathy. CDR3s include the opening cysteine and the closing phenylalanine or tryptophan. Each record gives: V gene, D gene, CDR3 protein. D genes are given only for firm matches.

TRBV3-1 TRBD2 CASSTTSGDNNEQFF
TRBV2 TRBD2 CASSGWTSGFYEQYF
TRBV5-1 NA CASSHVAGFYEQYF
TRBV6-1 NA CASTGKGTDTQYF
TRBV5-1 TRBD2 CASSQVAGDNTGELFF
TRBV20-1 TRBD1 CSAPIAGTGGYEQYF
TRBV28 NA CASTLGRPNYGYTF
TRBV4-1 NA CASSSGIPYEQYF
TRBV20-1 TRBD2 CSAPKGASGGSGELFF
TRBV4-1 TRBD2 CASSHGLAGAGELFF
TRBV20-1 NA CSARAVLTHEQFF
TRBV28 NA CASSAASSGANVLTF
TRBV28 TRBD2 CASSSPTSGSPHTQYF
TRBV20-1 NA CSANKGDTEAFF
TRBV2 NA CASSGVRGAPLHF